This T cell receptor beta chain was retrieved from a study of blood T cell repertoires in COVID-19. Only in-frame clones appear in the TCRdb table, and some are missing; sequencing was by immunoSEQ multiplex PCR. This table holds under 300,000 clones, about nine tenths found once. The CDR3 totals 15 residues. CDR1 SGHTA and CDR2 FQGNSA come from the germline V gene. The trim removed 1 base at V and 7 bases at J, leaving 7 bases unmatched. Sequencing input: peripheral blood. V gene TRBV7-2 combines with J gene TRBJ2-1; 7 bases are a match to TRBD2. The receptor was derived from a man aged 55 to 70 with acute or convalescent COVID-19. CDR3 sequence (DNA): TGTGCCAGCAGCTTAGGCGGGAGTGTTTTAAATGAGCAGTTCTTC. The encoded protein is CASSLGGSVLNEQFF.